The table lists the clone carrying this T cell receptor (beta chain) with a count of one. Its matching antigen is unknown. Conventional CD4+ T cells were sorted from blood as CD25-low CD127-high cells. The repertoire was sequenced with immunoSEQ multiplex PCR; TCRdb's copy has only in-frame clones and lacks some. Of around 20,000 clones detected, 95% to 97% appear once; the ten largest clones hold about 1.2%. There are 12 residues in the CDR3. This sample is part of a study of regulatory and conventional T cells in RAG deficiency. Findings of the study overall: Omenn syndrome and CID/AS patients had around 100-fold fewer unique Treg TCR beta sequences, versus 9.5 to 10-fold elsewhere. Sorted Omenn CD25-high CD127-low cells may not be bona fide Tregs.

This same sample was also taken into another study, of regulatory T cells. That paper notes: Primers: 52 TRBV forward and 13 TRBJ reverse.

This chain joins TRBV21-1 and TRBJ2-2; TRBD1, the table's D call, lacks a check against the DNA. TRBV21-1 is given as a pseudogene. The specimen sequenced was CD25- CD4+ T cells sorted from blood. The receptor comes from a human donor in good health. The CDR3 is CASPRQAGELFF. The CDR3 DNA sequence: TGTGCCAGCCCCCGCCAGGCCGGGGAGCTGTTTTTT.